This TCR beta chain was observed in a study of T cells after yellow fever vaccination. Study-wide context: Fractions with few cells were prepared using SMART-Seq v4 Ultra Low Input. Overall study results and limits: Reappearance after the booster was observed for most primary-vaccination clones (96% CD4, over 70% CD8). Overlap between CD4 and CD8 compartments was detected for a small share of clonotypes.

This clonotype has just a few counts. The antigen remains undetermined. V was clipped by 5 bases and J by 3 bases; unmatched bases: 8. CDR1 is SEHNR and CDR2 is FQNEAQ in the germline V gene (reference sequence). The CDR3 covers 15 residues. The 5'RACE template-switching step produced TCR cDNA and added a universal primer site and UMIs. MiXCR was run by TCRdb on the 5' RACE reads, yielding one entry per CDR3 protein. Here the sample spans 400,000 to 450,000 distinct CDR3 sequences, 18% being singletons. This TCR was sampled from a man younger than 35 who received the YFV17D yellow fever vaccine. V gene TRBV7-9 combines with J gene TRBJ2-7; TRBD1 agrees at 9 bases. The sample was PBMCs, taken before the yellow fever booster vaccination. The CDR3 loop is CASSLTGTGNYEQYF. CDR3 sequence (DNA): TGTGCCAGCAGCCTTACCGGGACAGGGAACTACGAGCAGTACTTC.